Listed here are 3 T cell receptor beta chains from one sample, sequenced in a study of blood T cell repertoires in COVID-19. The method was immunoSEQ multiplex PCR; TCRdb's version includes in-frame clones alone and lacks a portion of them. The repertoire holds around 140,000 clones, with about 80% as singletons. Sequencing used peripheral blood. Every receptor here comes from an older woman with acute or convalescent COVID-19.

V gene TRBV25-1 combines with J gene TRBJ2-1, with TRBD1 identical over 9 bases. Trimming removed 4 bases from V and 6 bases from J; junction bases left unmatched: 4. CDR3 length: 14 residues. The V gene's germline CDR1 is MGHDK and CDR2 SYGVNS. The CDR3: CASSGDRASNEQFF. The CDR3 nucleotides are TGTGCCAGCAGTGGGGACAGGGCAAGCAATGAGCAGTTCTTC.

The rearrangement joins TRBV19 to TRBJ2-7; 9 nucleotides match TRBD2. The CDR3 totals 15 residues. The germline V gene has CDR1 LNHDA and CDR2 SQIVND (reference sequence). V shed 3 bases, J shed 1 base, and the junction held 4 bases outside the gene matches. The CDR3 spells CASSIRTSVSYEQYF. Here the CDR3 DNA reads TGTGCCAGTAGTATCCGGACTAGCGTTTCCTACGAGCAGTACTTC. The whole variable domain, filled in from reference TRBV19 and TRBJ2-7, reads DGGITQSPKYLFRKEGQNVTLSCEQNLNHDAMYWYRQDPGQGLRLIYYSQIVNDFQKGDIAEGYSVSREKKESFPLTVTSAQKNPTAFYLCASSIRTSVSYEQYFGPGTRLTVT.

The gene calls are TRBV7-2 and TRBJ1-4; D might be TRBD1 (6 bases). Trimming removed 5 bases from V and 3 bases from J, with 13 bases in between. The CDR3 spans 15 residues. In germline, CDR1 is SGHTA, CDR2 FQGNSA. The CDR3 DNA sequence: TGTGCCAGCAGCCCTCGACAGGTGCCTAATGAAAAACTGTTTTTT. Protein product: CASSPRQVPNEKLFF.